The TCR beta chain described here comes from a study of control samples from healthy donors and cancer patients. From germline, CDR1 is SNHLY and CDR2 FYNNEI. This CDR3 comprises 15 residues. With 2 bases removed from V and 3 bases from J, the gap between germline ends came to 11 bases. Sequenced by immunoSEQ multiplex PCR; TCRdb stores in-frame clones only, minus some. This sample has about 110,000 clones; about 80% occur once, and the top ten carry less than 15%. This clone has only a few counts. This clonotype originated in a woman aged 45-59 years in good health. The specimen was blood. The rearrangement uses TRBV2 and TRBJ1-3, with D tentatively TRBD1 (5 bases). In DNA, the CDR3 is TGTGCCAGCAGTGAAATGGTGGGGCTTGGAAACACCATATATTTT. Translating it yields CASSEMVGLGNTIYF.